The 25 T cell receptor beta chains below come from one sample, sequenced in a study of beta chain features in type 1 diabetes. cDNA synthesis used the whole RNA isolate, giving expressed TCRB sequences. The table came from immunoSEQ multiplex PCR; TCRdb's copy has only in-frame clones and leaves some out. The table includes 300,000 to 400,000 clones, roughly 8% detected once. Material for sequencing was central memory CD4+ T cells from blood. These receptors were taken from a woman younger than 35 in good health.

This clone was counted between two and nine times. V and J are TRBV15 and TRBJ2-4, with 7 bases aligning to TRBD1. The CDR3 is 17 amino acids. V gave up 3 bases and J gave up 1 base; unmatched junction bases: 9. Germline values: CDR1 LNHNV, CDR2 YYDKDF (reference sequence). The CDR3 bases are TGTGCCACCAGCAGGCCTAGACAGGGATCGGCCAAAAACATTCAGTACTTC. Amino acid sequence: CATSRPRQGSAKNIQYF.

The rearrangement uses TRBV4-2 and TRBJ2-1; 9 nucleotides align to TRBD2. V was pared by 4 bases and J by 5 bases, with 6 bases of the junction left unmatched. CDR1 is LGHNA and CDR2 is YNFKEQ in the germline V gene. This CDR3 comprises 15 residues. CDR3 residues: CASSRSGSGDNEQFF. The CDR3 DNA follows: TGTGCCAGCAGCCGTAGCGGGAGTGGGGACAATGAGCAGTTCTTC.

There are a few counts of this clone. V and J are TRBV19 and TRBJ1-5; the match to TRBD1 covers 8 bases. The germline V gene encodes CDR1 LNHDA and CDR2 SQIVND (reference sequence). This CDR3 region has 14 residues. Losses at the gene ends were 5 bases for V and 2 bases for J; bases not matched to a gene: 2. The chain's CDR3 is CASSAGQGNQPQHF. The CDR3 coding sequence is TGTGCCAGTAGTGCGGGACAGGGCAATCAGCCCCAGCATTTT.

The rearrangement uses TRBV2 and TRBJ1-1, with no clear D. Germline V gene lookup returns CDR1 SNHLY and CDR2 FYNNEI. The CDR3 contains 14 residues. V dropped 6 bases and J dropped 5 bases, with 16 bases sitting between them. CDR3 region: CASSRGQVLTEAFF. The CDR3 nucleotides read TGTGCCAGCAGCCGGGGTCAAGTACTTACTGAAGCTTTCTTT.

The chain has TRBV7-6 and TRBJ2-1; 9 bases agree with TRBD1. CDR3 length: 16 residues. Germline trimming cut 0 bases from V and 4 bases from J; bases unmatched to any gene: 4. Germline V CDR1 and CDR2: SGHVS, FNYEAQ. DNA for the CDR3: TGTGCCAGCAGCTTAGCGTCGGGACAGGGATACAATGAGCAGTTCTTC. The encoded protein is CASSLASGQGYNEQFF.

The sample holds a few counts of this clone. The V gene is TRBV6-5, the J gene TRBJ2-3, with 7 nucleotides matching TRBD2. V was pared by 6 bases and J by 2 bases, with 5 bases of the junction left unmatched. The CDR3 loop spans 14 amino acids. CDR1 and CDR2 (germline): MNHEY, SVGAGI. The CDR3 nucleotides read TGTGCCAGCAGGAGGGGAGGGACCACAGATACGCAGTATTTT. Translated: CASRRGGTTDTQYF.

The V gene is TRBV2, the J gene TRBJ2-3; D remains ambiguous. The germline gives CDR1 SNHLY, CDR2 FYNNEI. V dropped 4 bases and J dropped 3 bases, with 8 bases sitting between them. The CDR3 has 13 amino acids. The CDR3 reads CASSAGGTDTQYF. As DNA, the CDR3 is TGTGCCAGCAGTGCGGGCGGAACAGATACGCAGTATTTT. The full variable domain, with the rest looked up from reference TRBV2 and TRBJ2-3, is EPEVTQTPSHQVTQMGQEVILRCVPISNHLYFYWYRQILGQKVEFLVSFYNNEISEKSEIFDDQFSVERPDGSNFTLKIRSTKLEDSAMYFCASSAGGTDTQYFGPGTRLTVL.

As to this clone: A junction end diverges from the germline sequence, so it may reflect a read error. V gene TRBV7-2 combines with J gene TRBJ2-7; TRBD2 agrees at 12 bases. The CDR3 is made up of 13 amino acids. CDR1 and CDR2 from the germline V gene are SGHTA and FQGNSA. CDR3 sequence (DNA): TGTGCCAGCAGCCTAGCGGGAGGGTACGAGCAGTACTTC. Its translation: CASSLAGGYEQYF.

This clone was seen a handful of times. The chain carries TRBV19 and TRBJ1-1; D may be TRBD1 (5 bases). The V gene's germline CDR1 is LNHDA and CDR2 SQIVND (reference sequence). The CDR3 runs to 13 residues. The V gene lost 3 bases and the J gene lost 4 bases, with 9 bases spanning the gap. DNA for the CDR3: TGTGCCAGTAGTATTCAGAGGGGCACTGAAGCTTTCTTT. As protein: CASSIQRGTEAFF.

The rearrangement joins TRBV10-3 to TRBJ2-5; 8 bases match TRBD2. Trimming at V came to 4 bases and at J to 5 bases, leaving 9 bases not matched to a gene. The CDR3 covers 15 residues. Germline CDR1 is ENHRY and CDR2 is SYGVKD. The CDR3 loop is CAISGQAGAGETQYF. The CDR3 DNA sequence: TGTGCCATCAGTGGTCAAGCGGGAGCCGGGGAGACCCAGTACTTC.

This clone occurred a few times. V is TRBV5-1 and J is TRBJ1-1; D gene uncertain. V dropped 0 bases and J dropped 8 bases, with 14 bases sitting between them. CDR1 is SGHRS and CDR2 is YFSETQ in the germline V gene. This CDR3 region has 14 residues. As DNA, the CDR3 is TGCGCCAGCAGCTTGGAAATAGGGTCAAGAGAAGCTTTCTTT. Its translation is CASSLEIGSREAFF.

The chain carries TRBV7-9 and TRBJ2-3; 9 bases align to TRBD2. V lost 3 bases, J lost 3 bases, and 4 bases stayed unmatched. CDR1 is SEHNR and CDR2 is FQNEAQ in the germline V gene (reference sequence). The CDR3 consists of 15 residues. The CDR3 bases are TGTGCCAGCAGCTTCCCTAGCGGGACGACAGATACGCAGTATTTT. Translation gives CASSFPSGTTDTQYF. Looking up the rest from reference TRBV7-9 and TRBJ2-3 gives the full variable domain: DTGVSQNPRHKITKRGQNVTFRCDPISEHNRLYWYRQTLGQGPEFLTYFQNEAQLEKSRLLSDRFSAERPKGSFSTLEIQRTEQGDSAMYLCASSFPSGTTDTQYFGPGTRLTVL.

This clone was recorded many times. The CDR3 sequence: CASTQRAGGPETQYF. The CDR3 DNA is TGTGCCAGCACCCAGAGGGCGGGAGGGCCGGAGACCCAGTACTTC. The V gene is TRBV7-2, the J gene TRBJ2-5, with 9 bases aligning to TRBD2. CDR3 length equals 15 residues. Germline loops: CDR1 SGHTA, CDR2 FQGNSA. The V and J ends lost 7 bases and 5 bases, in that order; junction bases with no gene match: 11.

This clone came up a few times. The CDR3 nucleotides are TGTGCCAGCAGACGAAGCCAGGGCAGAACTAATGAAAAACTGTTTTTT. This gives the protein CASRRSQGRTNEKLFF. The rearrangement uses TRBV7-8 and TRBJ1-4; D perhaps matches TRBD1 (5 bases). The CDR3 has 16 amino acids. Germline lookup yields CDR1 SGHVS and CDR2 FQNEAQ. The ends were cut back, 6 bases at V and 1 base at J, with 15 bases in the middle.

This clone came up a few times. This sample includes further DNA sequences coding for the same CDR3. V and J are TRBV5-1 and TRBJ2-1; D gene unclear. The CDR3 spans 15 residues. Trimming removed 0 bases at V and 3 bases at J, with 10 bases between. Germline CDR1 is SGHRS and CDR2 is YFSETQ. CDR3 nucleotide sequence: TGCGCCAGCAGCTTGGTAGGCGGAGTCTACAATGAGCAGTTCTTC. Encoded protein: CASSLVGGVYNEQFF. Drawing the rest from reference TRBV5-1 and TRBJ2-1, the complete variable domain is KAGVTQTPRYLIKTRGQQVTLSCSPISGHRSVSWYQQTPGQGLQFLFEYFSETQRNKGNFPGRFSGRQFSNSRSEMNVSTLELGDSALYLCASSLVGGVYNEQFFGPGTRLTVL.

In its sample, this clone was seen a few times. CDR3 sequence reads: CASSRGQAQPQHF. The CDR3 nucleotides are TGTGCCAGTAGTAGGGGACAGGCTCAGCCCCAGCATTTT. The chain links TRBV19 to TRBJ1-5, with 8 bases lining up with TRBD1. Germline V gene data show CDR1 as LNHDA and CDR2 as SQIVND (reference sequence). The ends lost 4 bases at V and 6 bases at J; junction bases unmatched: 2. The CDR3 contains 13 residues.

At least ten counts were recorded for this clone. This CDR3 is also generated by other DNA sequences in the sample. The chain recombines TRBV4-3 with TRBJ2-2; 7 bases align to TRBD1. The CDR3 is made up of 14 amino acids. Germline values: CDR1 LGHNA, CDR2 YSLEER. The V gene end was trimmed by 1 base and the J gene end by 8 bases; junction bases not matched to a gene: 4. The CDR3 region has the DNA TGCGCCAGCAGCCAAGTAGAGGGGGCAGGGGAGCTGTTTTTT. Its protein product is CASSQVEGAGELFF.

The gene calls are TRBV19 and TRBJ1-2; a weak D match, TRBD1 (5 bases). V lost 9 bases to trimming and J lost 4 bases, with 9 bases between them. Germline V gene lookup returns CDR1 LNHDA and CDR2 SQIVND (reference sequence). The CDR3 contains 11 residues. In DNA, the CDR3 is TGTGCCAGCGGGGACTTCTATGGCTACACCTTC. This sequence encodes CASGDFYGYTF.

The chain combines TRBV19 with TRBJ2-5, with D maybe TRBD1 (6 bases). The CDR3 runs 12 residues. Trimming stripped 9 bases from V and 5 bases from J, with 13 bases between. Germline CDR1 and CDR2: LNHDA and SQIVND (reference sequence). CDR3 nucleotides: TGTGCCAGCGGCACAGGGATGGAGACCCAGTACTTC. This encodes CASGTGMETQYF.

This clone was observed a handful of times. The chain employs TRBV6-6 and TRBJ2-1; 7 bases map to TRBD2. V trimming: 4 bases; J trimming: 5 bases; junction bases outside the gene matches: 8. Germline V gives CDR1 MNHNY, CDR2 SVGAGI (reference sequence). The CDR3 contains 15 residues. CDR3 residues: CASSSQREPNNEQFF. CDR3 in DNA: TGTGCCAGCAGTTCGCAGCGGGAACCCAACAATGAGCAGTTCTTC.

The chain carries TRBV7-8 and TRBJ2-4; D is perhaps TRBD2 (5 bases). Trimming pared 5 bases from V and 0 bases from J, leaving 20 bases between. Germline assignment: CDR1 SGHVS and CDR2 FQNEAQ. CDR3 size: 18 residues. The CDR3 spells CASSLRDRESIAKNIQYF. The CDR3 DNA sequence: TGTGCCAGCAGCCTAAGAGACCGGGAATCAATAGCCAAAAACATTCAGTACTTC.

This clone was picked up a small number of times. CDR3 DNA: TGTGCCAGCAGCGTATCGATGGAGCGCGAAGAGACCCAGTACTTC. This gives the protein CASSVSMEREETQYF. The rearrangement links TRBV9 to TRBJ2-5, with D unclear. The V and J ends lost 1 base and 3 bases respectively, with 13 bases between them. Germline loops: CDR1 SGDLS, CDR2 YYNGEE. The CDR3 loop spans 15 amino acids.

This clone was found a few times. CDR3 loop: CASSRARTGGNEQFF. Written as DNA, the CDR3 is TGTGCCAGCAGCCGAGCCCGGACAGGGGGCAATGAGCAGTTCTTC. The chain combines TRBV11-2 with TRBJ2-1, with 10 bases aligning to TRBD1. V gave up 5 bases and J gave up 6 bases; unmatched junction bases: 7. CDR1 and CDR2 from the germline V gene are SGHAT and FQNNGV. The CDR3 totals 15 residues.

In this sample, this clone turned up a few times. The chain links TRBV7-2 to TRBJ2-7; 7 nucleotides line up with TRBD2. V was pared by 5 bases and J by 3 bases, with 7 bases of the junction left unmatched. This CDR3 is 14 amino acids long. CDR1 is SGHTA and CDR2 is FQGNSA in the germline V gene. In DNA, the CDR3 is TGTGCCAGCAGCCGTGAGCCTAGCGGCTACGAGCAGTACTTC. Its translation: CASSREPSGYEQYF.

The V call is TRBV6-1, the J call TRBJ2-4; D is possibly TRBD1 or TRBD2 (5 bases each). CDR3 length: 17 residues. From germline, CDR1 is MNHNS and CDR2 SASEGT. Trimming cost V 8 bases and J 0 bases, with 20 bases left between them. The CDR3 DNA reads TGTGCCAGCGGTGGGGACCTGCGGGCGGTAGCCAAAAACATTCAGTACTTC. Its translation is CASGGDLRAVAKNIQYF.